The rows below give T cell receptor beta chains drawn from one sample of a study of shared clonotypes between healthy human individuals. The table came from immunoSEQ multiplex PCR; TCRdb's copy has only in-frame clones and leaves some out. The table shows about 1 million clones, with more than 65% occurring only once. The sample was memory CD4+ T cells sorted from blood. All receptors derive from a man aged 18 to 30 in good health. CDR3s leave out the opening cysteine and the closing phenylalanine or tryptophan. D genes are given only for firm matches.

j_call v_call d_call cdr3_aa
TRBJ1-6 TRBV30 TRBD1 AWSVDRAPNSPLH
TRBJ2-7 TRBV20-1 NA SAGAANEQY
TRBJ1-3 TRBV28 NA ARMDKSSGNTIY
TRBJ2-7 TRBV7-9 NA ASSYSGLRTYEQY
TRBJ1-5 TRBV19 NA ASSDRTLSNQPQH
TRBJ2-1 TRBV5-1 TRBD2 ASSSGLAGLESYNEQF
TRBJ1-2 TRBV7-6 TRBD1 ASSPETGGFGYT
TRBJ2-7 TRBV30 TRBD1 ALGQGSYEQY
TRBJ2-7 TRBV5-6 TRBD1 ASSPTGPHEQY
TRBJ2-5 TRBV30 TRBD2 AWRGVALGREVHQETQY
TRBJ1-1 TRBV27 NA ASSSHTNTEAF
TRBJ1-2 TRBV27 NA ASSEQGRDYGYT
TRBJ2-7 TRBV2 NA ASSQEGGSYEQY
TRBJ2-3 TRBV5-1 TRBD2 ASSLVGGSTDTQY
TRBJ2-3 TRBV16 NA ASSQARGDTDTQY
TRBJ1-2 TRBV2 TRBD1 ASGGRGTDYGYT
TRBJ1-3 TRBV10-3 NA AISESGRTGNTIY
TRBJ2-5 TRBV25-1 TRBD2 ASSLAGGPSQETQY
TRBJ1-4 TRBV6-5 TRBD1 ASSSGQTATNEKLF
TRBJ1-1 TRBV5-1 NA ASSFFPMNTEAF
TRBJ2-1 TRBV5-1 TRBD2 ASSLVAGGSYNEQF
TRBJ1-5 TRBV5-5 NA ASSLESNQPQH
TRBJ2-2 TRBV6-1 NA ASSEIGANTGELF
TRBJ2-7 TRBV6-1 NA ASRVTGLYEQY
TRBJ2-7 TRBV11-2 NA ASSSPQTNQY
TRBJ1-5 TRBV18 NA ASSPLPGSNQPQH
TRBJ2-3 TRBV5-6 NA ASSLASGDTQY
TRBJ1-4 TRBV7-9 TRBD1 ATNGQGSSEKLF
TRBJ1-1 TRBV6-5 NA ASSYGRTIGTEAF